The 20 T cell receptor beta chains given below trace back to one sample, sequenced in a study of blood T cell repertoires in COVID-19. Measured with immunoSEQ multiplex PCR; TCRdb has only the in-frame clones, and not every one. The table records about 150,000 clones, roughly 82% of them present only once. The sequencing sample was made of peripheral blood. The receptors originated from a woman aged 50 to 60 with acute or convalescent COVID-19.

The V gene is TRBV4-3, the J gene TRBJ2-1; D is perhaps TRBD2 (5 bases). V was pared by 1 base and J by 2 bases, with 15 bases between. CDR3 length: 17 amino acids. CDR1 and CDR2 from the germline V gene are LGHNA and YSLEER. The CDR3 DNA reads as TGCGCCAGCAGCCAAGGTAATTTGGACGGGGCCTACAATGAGCAGTTCTTC. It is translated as CASSQGNLDGAYNEQFF.

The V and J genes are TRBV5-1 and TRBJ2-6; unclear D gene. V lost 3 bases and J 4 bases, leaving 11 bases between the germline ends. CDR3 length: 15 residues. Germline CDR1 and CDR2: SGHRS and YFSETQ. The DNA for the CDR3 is TGCGCCAGCAGCTCCCCCGTAGAGGGGGCCAACGTCCTGACTTTC. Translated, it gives CASSSPVEGANVLTF. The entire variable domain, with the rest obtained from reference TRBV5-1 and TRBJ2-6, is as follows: KAGVTQTPRYLIKTRGQQVTLSCSPISGHRSVSWYQQTPGQGLQFLFEYFSETQRNKGNFPGRFSGRQFSNSRSEMNVSTLELGDSALYLCASSSPVEGANVLTFGAGSRLTVL.

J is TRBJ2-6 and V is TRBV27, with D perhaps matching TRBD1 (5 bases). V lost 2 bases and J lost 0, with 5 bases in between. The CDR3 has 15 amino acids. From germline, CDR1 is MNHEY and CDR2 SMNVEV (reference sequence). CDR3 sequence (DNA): TGTGCCAGCAGTTTACAGGGCTCTGGGGCCAACGTCCTGACTTTC. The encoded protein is CASSLQGSGANVLTF.

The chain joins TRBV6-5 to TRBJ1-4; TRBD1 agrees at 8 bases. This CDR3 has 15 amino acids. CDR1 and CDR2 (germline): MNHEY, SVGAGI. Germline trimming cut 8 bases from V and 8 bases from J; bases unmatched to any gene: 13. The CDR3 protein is CASLDIDRGYEKLFF. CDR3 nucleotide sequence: TGTGCCAGCCTAGATATTGACAGGGGCTACGAAAAACTGTTTTTT.

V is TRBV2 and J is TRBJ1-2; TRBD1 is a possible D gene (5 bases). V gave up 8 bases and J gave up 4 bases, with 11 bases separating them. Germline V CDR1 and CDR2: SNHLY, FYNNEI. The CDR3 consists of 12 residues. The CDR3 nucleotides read TGTGCCAGCGGAGGGGAGGGCTATGGCTACACCTTC. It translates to CASGGEGYGYTF. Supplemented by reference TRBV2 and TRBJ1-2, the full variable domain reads EPEVTQTPSHQVTQMGQEVILRCVPISNHLYFYWYRQILGQKVEFLVSFYNNEISEKSEIFDDQFSVERPDGSNFTLKIRSTKLEDSAMYFCASGGEGYGYTFGSGTRLTVV.

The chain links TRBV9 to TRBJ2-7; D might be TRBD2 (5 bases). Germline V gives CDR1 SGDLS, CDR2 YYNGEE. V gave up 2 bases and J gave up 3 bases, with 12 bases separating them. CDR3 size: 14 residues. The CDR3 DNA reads TGTGCCAGCAGCGTCACCCGGGGTTACTACGAGCAGTACTTC. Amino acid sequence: CASSVTRGYYEQYF.

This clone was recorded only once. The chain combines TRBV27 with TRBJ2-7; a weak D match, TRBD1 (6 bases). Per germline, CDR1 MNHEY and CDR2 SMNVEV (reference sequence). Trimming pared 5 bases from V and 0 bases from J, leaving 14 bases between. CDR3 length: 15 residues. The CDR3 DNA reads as TGTGCCAGCAGTACCCTGGACAGAGTCTCCTACGAGCAGTACTTC. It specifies CASSTLDRVSYEQYF.

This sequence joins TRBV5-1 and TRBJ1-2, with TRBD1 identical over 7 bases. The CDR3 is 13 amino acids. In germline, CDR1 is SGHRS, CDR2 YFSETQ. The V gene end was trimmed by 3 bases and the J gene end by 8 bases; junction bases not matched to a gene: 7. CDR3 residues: CASSSPDRVGYTF. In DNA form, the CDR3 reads TGCGCCAGCAGCTCGCCCGACAGGGTAGGCTACACCTTC. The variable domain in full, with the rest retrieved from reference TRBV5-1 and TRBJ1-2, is KAGVTQTPRYLIKTRGQQVTLSCSPISGHRSVSWYQQTPGQGLQFLFEYFSETQRNKGNFPGRFSGRQFSNSRSEMNVSTLELGDSALYLCASSSPDRVGYTFGSGTRLTVV.

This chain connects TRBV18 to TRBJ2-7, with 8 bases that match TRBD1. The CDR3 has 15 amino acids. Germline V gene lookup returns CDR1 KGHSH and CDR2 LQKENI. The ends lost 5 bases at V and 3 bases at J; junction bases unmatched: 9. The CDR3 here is CASSTTGVSSYEQYF. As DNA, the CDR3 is TGTGCCAGCTCAACGACAGGGGTCTCGAGCTACGAGCAGTACTTC.

The CDR3 loop is CASTSTSGNFGGELFF. Written as DNA, the CDR3 is TGTGCCAGCACCAGTACTAGCGGGAATTTTGGCGGGGAGCTGTTTTTT. The gene calls are TRBV5-4 and TRBJ2-2, with TRBD2 matching 10 bases. Germline V gene lookup returns CDR1 SGHNT and CDR2 YYREEE (reference sequence). V was clipped by 6 bases and J by 7 bases; unmatched bases: 12. The CDR3 runs to 16 residues.

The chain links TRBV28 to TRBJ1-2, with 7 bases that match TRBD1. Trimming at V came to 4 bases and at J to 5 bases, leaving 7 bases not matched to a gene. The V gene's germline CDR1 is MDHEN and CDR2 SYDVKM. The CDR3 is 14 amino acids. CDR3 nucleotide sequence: TGTGCCAGCAGTTATGCCGGGACAGAGTATGGCTACACCTTC. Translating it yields CASSYAGTEYGYTF.

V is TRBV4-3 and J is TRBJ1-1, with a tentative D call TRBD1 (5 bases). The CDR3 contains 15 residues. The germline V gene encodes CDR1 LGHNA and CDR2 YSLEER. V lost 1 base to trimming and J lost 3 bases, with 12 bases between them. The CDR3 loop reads CASSQVGGRDTEAFF. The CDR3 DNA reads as TGCGCCAGCAGCCAAGTGGGGGGTCGCGACACTGAAGCTTTCTTT.

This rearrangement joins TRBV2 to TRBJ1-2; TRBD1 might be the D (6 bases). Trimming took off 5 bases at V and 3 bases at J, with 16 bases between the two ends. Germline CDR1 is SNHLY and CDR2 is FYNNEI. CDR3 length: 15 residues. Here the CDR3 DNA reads TGTGCCAGCAGTATTTACCCAGGGGCCGACTATGGCTACACCTTC. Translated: CASSIYPGADYGYTF.

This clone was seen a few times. As DNA, the CDR3 is TGCAGCGTTCTGACTAGCGGAACCCTCTTCTACAATGAGCAGTTCTTC. Translation gives CSVLTSGTLFYNEQFF. The genes are TRBV29-1 and TRBJ2-1; TRBD2 aligns across 9 bases. Per germline, CDR1 SQVTM and CDR2 ANQGSEA. CDR3 length: 16 amino acids. V lost 5 bases and J lost 3; bases outside the gene matches: 11.

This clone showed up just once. CDR3 protein: CASSQLLDTGELFF. CDR3 sequence (DNA): TGCGCCAGCAGCCAACTGCTAGACACCGGGGAGCTGTTTTTT. This sequence joins TRBV4-3 and TRBJ2-2; D unclear. This CDR3 has 14 residues. From germline, CDR1 is LGHNA and CDR2 YSLEER. V was shortened by 2 bases and J by 3 bases, with 7 bases between the two germline ends.

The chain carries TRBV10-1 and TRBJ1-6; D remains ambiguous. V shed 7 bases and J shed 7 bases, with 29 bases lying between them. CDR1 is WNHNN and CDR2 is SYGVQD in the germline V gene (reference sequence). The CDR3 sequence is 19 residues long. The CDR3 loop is CASKAPGSARNRGNSPLHF. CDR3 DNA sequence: TGCGCCAGCAAGGCCCCCGGCAGTGCAAGAAACCGAGGAAATTCACCCCTCCACTTT.

CDR3 residues: CASSSSRDSSYEQYF. For the CDR3, the DNA is TGTGCCAGCAGCTCTAGCCGGGACAGTTCCTACGAGCAGTACTTC. The chain has TRBV7-9 and TRBJ2-7; TRBD1 aligns across 7 bases. The V and J ends lost 4 bases and 1 base, in that order; junction bases with no gene match: 7. The CDR3 consists of 15 residues. Germline V gene lookup returns CDR1 SEHNR and CDR2 FQNEAQ (reference sequence).

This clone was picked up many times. CDR3 nucleotide sequence: TGCGCCAGCAGCCAAGGCTTGGGACTAGCGATAAACAACGAGCAGTACTTC. It codes for CASSQGLGLAINNEQYF. The J gene is TRBJ2-7, the V gene TRBV4-1; 10 bases agree with TRBD2. Germline-derived CDR1 and CDR2 are MGHRA and YSYEKL. With 1 base clipped from V and 5 bases from J, the junction kept 11 bases outside the gene matches. CDR3 length: 17 amino acids.

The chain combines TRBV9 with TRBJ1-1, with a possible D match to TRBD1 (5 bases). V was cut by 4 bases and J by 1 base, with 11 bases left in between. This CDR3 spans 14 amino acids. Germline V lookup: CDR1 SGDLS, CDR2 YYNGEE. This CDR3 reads CASSIDSQNTEAFF. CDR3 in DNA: TGTGCCAGCAGCATAGACAGCCAGAACACTGAAGCTTTCTTT.

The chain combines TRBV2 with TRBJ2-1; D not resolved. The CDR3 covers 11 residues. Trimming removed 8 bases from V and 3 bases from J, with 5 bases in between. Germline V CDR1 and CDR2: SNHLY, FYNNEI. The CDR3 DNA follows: TGTGCCAGCTCCCGCTACAATGAGCAGTTCTTC. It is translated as CASSRYNEQFF.